The 23 T cell receptor beta chains reported below all come from one sample, sequenced in a study of T-cell reconstitution after alpha-beta-depleted transplantation in children. It was with unique molecular identifiers that the TCRbeta library was prepared. TCRdb analysed the PCR reads with MiXCR anew, one entry per CDR3 protein. The table includes approximately 93,000 distinct CDR3 sequences, approximately 8.4% detected once. Sample: PBMCs from the stem cell graft donor, taken from the stem cell graft. The receptors come from a human donor who donated a stem cell graft to a child with congenital amegakaryocytic thrombocytopenia.

Ten or more counts support this clonotype. The chain recombines TRBV6-5 with TRBJ1-4; no definite D call. The CDR3 is 16 residues long. Germline assignment: CDR1 MNHEY and CDR2 SVGAGI. V shed 0 bases and J shed 6 bases, with 14 bases lying between them. The DNA of the CDR3 is TGTGCCAGCAGTTACTCGTTGCCAGGTTCCGATGAAAAACTGTTTTTT. Translated, it gives CASSYSLPGSDEKLFF.

This clonotype has a count of ten or more. This chain links TRBV7-2 with TRBJ2-5, with D possibly matching TRBD1 (6 bases). The CDR3 consists of 14 residues. Germline V CDR1 and CDR2: SGHTA, FQGNSA. Trimming cost V 5 bases and J 7 bases, with 17 bases left between them. CDR3 in DNA: TGTGCCAGCAGCCCCGGGACAAATATAGGGACCCAGTACTTC. It translates to CASSPGTNIGTQYF.

In this sample, this clonotype turned up many times. V gene TRBV29-1 combines with J gene TRBJ2-3; D is possibly TRBD2 (6 bases). This CDR3 region has 13 residues. The germline gives CDR1 SQVTM, CDR2 ANQGSEA. The V and J ends lost 1 base and 1 base respectively, with 6 bases between them. CDR3 coding DNA: TGCAGCGTTGAAGTAGCGGGCACAGATACGCAGTATTTT. This sequence encodes CSVEVAGTDTQYF.

This clonotype was seen at least ten times. The V call is TRBV15, the J call TRBJ2-2; D may be TRBD2 (6 bases). This CDR3 is built from 12 residues. Between the trimmed V and J ends, which lost 8 bases and 5 bases, there was a span of 9 bases. Germline CDR1 reads LNHNV; CDR2 reads YYDKDF (reference sequence). This CDR3 reads CATGGGTGELFF. For the CDR3, the DNA is TGTGCCACCGGTGGAGGGACCGGGGAGCTGTTTTTT.

This clonotype occurred many times. The gene calls are TRBV13 and TRBJ2-5; TRBD2 aligns across 9 bases. CDR3 size: 16 residues. The trim removed 4 bases at V and 3 bases at J, leaving 9 bases unmatched. Germline CDR1 and CDR2: PRHDT and FYEKMQ (reference sequence). In nucleotides, the CDR3 is TGTGCCAGCAGCTATCTAGCGGGGAACAATGAAGAGACCCAGTACTTC. As protein: CASSYLAGNNEETQYF.

In its sample, this clonotype was seen many times. V gene TRBV7-2 combines with J gene TRBJ2-2; weak D call: TRBD2 (5 bases). This CDR3 has 15 residues. V lost 2 bases to trimming and J lost 4 bases, with 11 bases between them. CDR1 SGHTA and CDR2 FQGNSA come from the germline V gene. The CDR3 bases are TGTGCCAGCAGCTTAATCTTGGCGGGCACCGGGGAGCTGTTTTTT. It translates to CASSLILAGTGELFF. Looking up the rest from reference TRBV7-2 and TRBJ2-2 gives the full variable domain: GAGVSQSPSNKVTEKGKDVELRCDPISGHTALYWYRQSLGQGLEFLIYFQGNSAPDKSGLPSDRFSAERTGGSVSTLTIQRTQQEDSAVYLCASSLILAGTGELFFGEGSRLTVL.

This clonotype was seen at least ten times. The chain has TRBV7-2 and TRBJ1-6, with a possible D match to TRBD1 (6 bases). Germline V gives CDR1 SGHTA, CDR2 FQGNSA. V was clipped by 7 bases and J by 10 bases, with 17 bases between them. The CDR3 is 14 amino acids. The CDR3 nucleotides read TGTGCCAGCACCCCCGGGACAAACGGATCACCCCTCCACTTT. Its protein is CASTPGTNGSPLHF. Complete variable domain (other parts from reference TRBV7-2 and TRBJ1-6): GAGVSQSPSNKVTEKGKDVELRCDPISGHTALYWYRQSLGQGLEFLIYFQGNSAPDKSGLPSDRFSAERTGGSVSTLTIQRTQQEDSAVYLCASTPGTNGSPLHFGNGTRLTVT.

This clonotype was counted only a few times. V gene TRBV12-3 or TRBV12-4 combines with J gene TRBJ1-2; TRBD1 matches at 11 bases. The junction had 6 bases not matched to a gene; V was cut back by 5 bases and J by 4 bases. There are 15 residues in the CDR3. CDR3 amino acids: CASSGDRGTFYGYTF. The CDR3 nucleotides are TGTGCCAGCAGTGGGGACAGGGGGACCTTCTATGGCTACACCTTC.

This clonotype was seen repeatedly, ten times or more. The V call is TRBV5-4, the J call TRBJ2-7; TRBD2 matches at 9 bases. CDR3 length equals 15 residues. The germline CDR1 and CDR2 sequences are SGHNT and YYREEE (reference sequence). Trimming cost V 0 bases and J 7 bases; bases outside gene matches: 8. The CDR3, as DNA: TGTGCCAGCAGCTTGGGTCTAGCGCGGGAGGGGGAGCAGTACTTC. It encodes CASSLGLAREGEQYF.

This clonotype was picked up many times. The chain has TRBV5-6 and TRBJ1-2, with TRBD1 matching over 12 bases. Germline V gives CDR1 SGHDT, CDR2 YYEEEE. This CDR3 is built from 17 residues. V lost 2 bases, J lost 5 bases, and 10 bases stayed unmatched. In nucleotides, the CDR3 is TGTGCCAGCAGCTTCGGGACAGGGGGCCTATTTGGTTATGGCTACACCTTC. Amino acid sequence: CASSFGTGGLFGYGYTF.

There are many counts of this clonotype. This sequence joins TRBV7-9 and TRBJ2-1, with 7 bases fitting TRBD2. This CDR3 region has 15 residues. The V gene end was trimmed by 2 bases and the J gene end by 3 bases; junction bases not matched to a gene: 4. CDR1 is SEHNR and CDR2 is FQNEAQ in the germline V gene (reference sequence). The CDR3 region is CASSLSSGVYNEQFF. In nucleotides, the CDR3 is TGTGCCAGCAGCTTAAGCAGCGGGGTCTACAATGAGCAGTTCTTC.

This clonotype was recorded at least ten times. This chain uses TRBV12-3 or TRBV12-4 with TRBJ2-7, with 11 positions matching TRBD1. V was clipped by 5 bases and J by 4 bases; unmatched bases: 10. The CDR3 is 16 amino acids. The CDR3 region is CASSPHTGQGAYEQYF. CDR3 nucleotide sequence: TGTGCCAGCAGTCCCCACACCGGACAGGGGGCTTACGAGCAGTACTTC.

The chain uses TRBV11-2 and TRBJ1-2, with TRBD1 as a possible D gene (6 bases). The CDR3 is 15 residues long. The V and J ends lost 4 bases and 3 bases respectively, with 15 bases between them. From germline, CDR1 is SGHAT and CDR2 FQNNGV. Here the CDR3 DNA reads TGTGCCAGCAGCTCTTACAGGGTCAAGGACTATGGCTACACCTTC. Protein: CASSSYRVKDYGYTF.

This clonotype was seen a few times. The chain recombines TRBV2 with TRBJ2-2, with D unresolved. Looked up from germline, CDR1 is SNHLY and CDR2 is FYNNEI. V gave up 6 bases and J gave up 0 bases, with 8 bases separating them. There are 14 residues in the CDR3. CDR3 nucleotide sequence: TGTGCCAGCAGCTCGCCGCCGAACACCGGGGAGCTGTTTTTT. Its translation is CASSSPPNTGELFF.

At least ten counts were recorded for this clonotype. This sequence joins TRBV29-1 and TRBJ1-1, with 7 bases that match TRBD1. In germline, CDR1 is SQVTM, CDR2 ANQGSEA. Losses at the gene ends were 4 bases for V and 5 bases for J; bases not matched to a gene: 7. The CDR3 contains 13 residues. The CDR3 coding sequence is TGCAGCGTTGCGGGACAGCAAGGGACTGAAGCTTTCTTT. Amino acids: CSVAGQQGTEAFF. Based on the CDR3 plus reference TRBV29-1 and TRBJ1-1, the full variable domain is SAVISQKPSRDICQRGTSLTIQCQVDSQVTMMFWYRQQPGQSLTLIATANQGSEATYESGFVIDKFPISRPNLTFSTLTVSNMSPEDSSIYLCSVAGQQGTEAFFGQGTRLTVV.

This clonotype was recorded a few times. This chain links TRBV10-2 with TRBJ1-6; no definite D call. V lost 4 bases to trimming and J lost 8 bases, with 15 bases between them. The germline gives CDR1 WSHSY, CDR2 SAAADI. There are 15 residues in the CDR3. CDR3 nucleotides: TGCGCCAGCAGTGTGGCGGGAATTGGGGATTCACCCCTCCACTTT. This sequence encodes CASSVAGIGDSPLHF.

In its sample, this clonotype was seen many times. This chain links TRBV20-1 with TRBJ1-5, with a weak D call TRBD1 (6 bases). The germline gives CDR1 DFQATT, CDR2 SNEGSKA (reference sequence). The CDR3 length is 13 residues. V gave up 6 bases and J gave up 3 bases, with 12 bases separating them. CDR3 DNA sequence: TGCAGTGCCAGGGGTGGTTACAATCAGCCCCAGCATTTT. The encoded protein is CSARGGYNQPQHF.

DNA for the CDR3: TGTGCCAGTAGGGAGACGGGGAACACTGAAGCTTTCTTT. This gives the protein CASRETGNTEAFF. J is TRBJ1-1 and V is TRBV19; D gene unclear. The CDR3 covers 13 residues. Germline V lookup: CDR1 LNHDA, CDR2 SQIVND (reference sequence). With 6 bases removed from V and 1 base from J, the gap between germline ends came to 9 bases.

In its sample, this clonotype was seen many times. This rearrangement joins TRBV10-3 to TRBJ2-5, with D hard to call. V was pared by 4 bases and J by 5 bases, with 17 bases between. The CDR3 has 15 residues. Germline CDR1 is ENHRY and CDR2 is SYGVKD. The CDR3 DNA is TGTGCCATCAGTGTTGGCGGTGAGGTGTGGGAGACCCAGTACTTC. Residues: CAISVGGEVWETQYF.

The chain recombines TRBV4-3 with TRBJ1-1; tentative D call: TRBD1 (5 bases). This CDR3 comprises 15 residues. Germline loops: CDR1 LGHNA, CDR2 YSLEER. The ends were cut back, 3 bases at V and 4 bases at J, with 15 bases in the middle. Here the CDR3 DNA reads TGCGCCAGCAGCCAGGACCCAGGGTCTTCCACTGAAGCTTTCTTT. It translates to CASSQDPGSSTEAFF.

This clonotype has a count of ten or more. The V gene is TRBV5-5, the J gene TRBJ1-1, with D uncertain. CDR3 length: 15 residues. Trimming took off 0 bases at V and 1 base at J, with 10 bases between the two ends. The germline CDR1 and CDR2 sequences are SGHKS and YYEKEE (reference sequence). This CDR3 reads CASSLGVRGNTEAFF. The CDR3 region has the DNA TGTGCCAGCAGCTTGGGCGTCCGAGGGAACACTGAAGCTTTCTTT.

This clonotype showed up many times. The CDR3 protein is CASSFQGLNTEAFF. The CDR3 bases are TGTGCCAGCAGCTTCCAGGGGCTGAACACTGAAGCTTTCTTT. The chain joins TRBV9 to TRBJ1-1; tentatively, D is TRBD1 (6 bases). V shed 4 bases and J shed 0 bases, with 10 bases lying between them. Germline assignment: CDR1 SGDLS and CDR2 YYNGEE. There are 14 residues in the CDR3.

This clonotype was found many times. This chain connects TRBV20-1 to TRBJ2-7, with 8 bases matching TRBD2. CDR3 length equals 14 residues. CDR1 is DFQATT and CDR2 is SNEGSKA in the germline V gene (reference sequence). Germline trimming cut 4 bases from V and 3 bases from J; bases unmatched to any gene: 8. The CDR3, as DNA: TGCAGTGCTACGGTCGTCCGGGAGGGCTACGAGCAGTACTTC. Translation gives CSATVVREGYEQYF.